This entry lists 3 T cell receptor beta chains sequenced from one sample in a study of CD8+ T cells in alopecia areata. Specified treatment: oral pan-JAK inhibitor, 5-10 mg twice daily. Extraction of RNA preceded its reverse transcription into cDNA, which served as the sequencing template. Sequencing used immunoSEQ multiplex PCR; TCRdb keeps in-frame clones, though not all of them. The data hold 190,000 or so clones, with around 60% observed a single time. This specimen was CD4+ T cells sorted from blood, taken at week 4, from a patient treated with tofacitinib. Receptors originate from a human donor with alopecia areata.

The rearrangement links TRBV30 to TRBJ2-7; D is undetermined. The CDR3 is 11 amino acids. CDR1 and CDR2 from the germline V gene are GTSNPN and SVGIG (reference sequence). The DNA for the CDR3 is TGTGGGTGTAAAATTTCCTACGAGCAGTACTTC. Protein: CGCKISYEQYF.

The chain carries TRBV25-1 and TRBJ1-3; TRBD1 aligns across 9 bases. J gave up 2 bases and V 4 bases, and 6 bases lay outside the gene matches. This CDR3 has 16 residues. CDR1 and CDR2 (germline): MGHDK, SYGVNS. CDR3 protein: CASSVETGGAGNTIYF. Written as DNA, the CDR3 is TGTGCCAGCAGTGTCGAAACAGGGGGCGCTGGAAACACCATATATTTT.

This clone was picked up a small number of times. This chain uses TRBV30 with TRBJ1-6; D is unclear. Deletions cut 3 bases from V and 9 bases from J, with 9 bases between. This CDR3 region has 12 residues. Looked up from germline, CDR1 is GTSNPN and CDR2 is SVGIG (reference sequence). CDR3 loop: CAWSRPPSPLHF. Here the CDR3 DNA reads TGTGCCTGGAGCCGACCTCCTTCACCCCTCCACTTT. Supplemented by reference TRBV30 and TRBJ1-6, the full variable domain reads SQTIHQWPATLVQPVGSPLSLECTVEGTSNPNLYWYRQAAGRGLQLLFYSVGIGQISSEVPQNLSASRPQDRQFILSSKKLLLSDSGFYLCAWSRPPSPLHFGNGTRLTVT.